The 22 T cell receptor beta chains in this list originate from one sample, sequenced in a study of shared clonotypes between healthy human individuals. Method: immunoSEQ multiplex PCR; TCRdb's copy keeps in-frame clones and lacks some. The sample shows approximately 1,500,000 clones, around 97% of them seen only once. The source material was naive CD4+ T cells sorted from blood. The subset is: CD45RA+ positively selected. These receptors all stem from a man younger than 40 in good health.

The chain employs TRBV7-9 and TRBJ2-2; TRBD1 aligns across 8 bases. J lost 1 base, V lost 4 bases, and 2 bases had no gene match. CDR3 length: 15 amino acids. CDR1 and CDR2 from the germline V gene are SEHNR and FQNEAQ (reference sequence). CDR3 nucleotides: TGTGCCAGCAGCTCCGGGACAGGGAACACCGGGGAGCTGTTTTTT. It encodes CASSSGTGNTGELFF.

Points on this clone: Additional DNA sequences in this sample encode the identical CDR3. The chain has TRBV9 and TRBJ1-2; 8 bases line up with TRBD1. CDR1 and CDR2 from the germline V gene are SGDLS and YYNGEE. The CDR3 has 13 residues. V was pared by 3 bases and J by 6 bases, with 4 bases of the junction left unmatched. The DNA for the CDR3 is TGTGCCAGCAGCGACGGACAGGGAAATGGCTACACCTTC. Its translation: CASSDGQGNGYTF.

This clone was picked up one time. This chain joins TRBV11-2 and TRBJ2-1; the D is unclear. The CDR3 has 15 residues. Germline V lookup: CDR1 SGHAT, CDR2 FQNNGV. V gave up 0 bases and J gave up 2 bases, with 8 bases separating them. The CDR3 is CASSLELQTYNEQFF. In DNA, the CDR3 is TGTGCCAGCAGCTTAGAACTTCAGACCTACAATGAGCAGTTCTTC.

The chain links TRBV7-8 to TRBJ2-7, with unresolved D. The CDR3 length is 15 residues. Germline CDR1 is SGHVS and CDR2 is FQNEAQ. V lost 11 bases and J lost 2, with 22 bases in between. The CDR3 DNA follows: TGTGCCGGCCCCACTTCCCATGGTAGTCCCTACGAGCAGTACTTC. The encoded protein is CAGPTSHGSPYEQYF.

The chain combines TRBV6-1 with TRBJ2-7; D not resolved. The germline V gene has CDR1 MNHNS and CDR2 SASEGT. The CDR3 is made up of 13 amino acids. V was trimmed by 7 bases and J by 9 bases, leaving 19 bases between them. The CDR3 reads CASTERNTRWQYF. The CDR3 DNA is TGTGCCAGCACGGAACGAAATACTCGTTGGCAGTACTTC.

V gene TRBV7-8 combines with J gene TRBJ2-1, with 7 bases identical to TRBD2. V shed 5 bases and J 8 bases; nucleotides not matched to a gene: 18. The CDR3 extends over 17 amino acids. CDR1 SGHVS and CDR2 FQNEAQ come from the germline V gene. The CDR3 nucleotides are TGTGCCAGCAGCCACACGGGTTGGGCGCGGGAGTTGTATGAGCAGTTCTTC. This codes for CASSHTGWARELYEQFF.

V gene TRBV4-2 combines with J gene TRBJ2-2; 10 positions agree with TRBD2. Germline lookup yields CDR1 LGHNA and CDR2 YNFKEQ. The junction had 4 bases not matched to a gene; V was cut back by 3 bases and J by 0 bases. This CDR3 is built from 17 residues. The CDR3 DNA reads TGTGCCAGCAGCCAGTGGACTAGCGGTTCGAACACCGGGGAGCTGTTTTTT. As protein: CASSQWTSGSNTGELFF.

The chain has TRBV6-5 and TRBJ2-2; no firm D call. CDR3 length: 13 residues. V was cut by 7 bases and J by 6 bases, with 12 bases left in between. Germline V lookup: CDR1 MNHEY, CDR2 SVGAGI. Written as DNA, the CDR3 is TGTGCCAGCAAAGGCCCTGGGTCCGGGGAGCTGTTTTTT. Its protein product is CASKGPGSGELFF.

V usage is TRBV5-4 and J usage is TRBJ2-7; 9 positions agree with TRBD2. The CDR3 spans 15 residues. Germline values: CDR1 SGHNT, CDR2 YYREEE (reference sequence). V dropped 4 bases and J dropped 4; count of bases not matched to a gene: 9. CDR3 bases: TGTGCCAGCAGCCCAGGTGGGCGGGAGGGATACGAGCAGTACTTC. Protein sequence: CASSPGGREGYEQYF.

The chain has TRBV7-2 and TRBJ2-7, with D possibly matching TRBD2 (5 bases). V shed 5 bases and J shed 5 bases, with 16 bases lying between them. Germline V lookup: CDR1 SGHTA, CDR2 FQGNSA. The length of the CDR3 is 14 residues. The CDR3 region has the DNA TGTGCCAGCAGCCGAGACGGAGGTTTGAACGAGCAGTACTTC. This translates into CASSRDGGLNEQYF.

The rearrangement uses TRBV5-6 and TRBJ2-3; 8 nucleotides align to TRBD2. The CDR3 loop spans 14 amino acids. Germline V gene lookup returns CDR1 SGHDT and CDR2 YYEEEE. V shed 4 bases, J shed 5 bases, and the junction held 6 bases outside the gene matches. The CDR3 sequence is CASSRGTREDTQYF. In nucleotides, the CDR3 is TGTGCCAGCAGCCGCGGGACTAGGGAAGATACGCAGTATTTT.

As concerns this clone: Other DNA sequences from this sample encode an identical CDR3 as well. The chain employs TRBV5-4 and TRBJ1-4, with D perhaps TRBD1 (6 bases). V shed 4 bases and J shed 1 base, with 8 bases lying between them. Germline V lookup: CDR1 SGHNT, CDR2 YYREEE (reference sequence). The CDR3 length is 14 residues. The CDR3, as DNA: TGTGCCAGCAGCCTACAGGGAACTAATGAAAAACTGTTTTTT. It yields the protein CASSLQGTNEKLFF.

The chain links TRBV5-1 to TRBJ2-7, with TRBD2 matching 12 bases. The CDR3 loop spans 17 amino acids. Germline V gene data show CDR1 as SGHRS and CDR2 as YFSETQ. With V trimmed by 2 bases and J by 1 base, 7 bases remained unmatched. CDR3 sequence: CASSFPSGRVGSYEQYF. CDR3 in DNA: TGCGCCAGCAGCTTTCCTAGCGGGAGGGTCGGGTCCTACGAGCAGTACTTC.

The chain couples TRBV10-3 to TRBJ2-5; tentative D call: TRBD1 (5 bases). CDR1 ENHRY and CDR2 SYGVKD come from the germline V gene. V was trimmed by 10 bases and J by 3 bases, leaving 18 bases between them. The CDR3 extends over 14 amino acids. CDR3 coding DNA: TGTGCCACATCCGGTGGGGCAACGGAAGAGACCCAGTACTTC. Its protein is CATSGGATEETQYF.

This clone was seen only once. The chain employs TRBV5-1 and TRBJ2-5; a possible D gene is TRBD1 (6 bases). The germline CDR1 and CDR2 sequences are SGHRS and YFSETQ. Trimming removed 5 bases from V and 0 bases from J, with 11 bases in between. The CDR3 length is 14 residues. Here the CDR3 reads CASRKQGYQETQYF. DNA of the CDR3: TGCGCCAGCAGAAAGCAGGGGTACCAAGAGACCCAGTACTTC. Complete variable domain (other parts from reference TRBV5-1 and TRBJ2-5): KAGVTQTPRYLIKTRGQQVTLSCSPISGHRSVSWYQQTPGQGLQFLFEYFSETQRNKGNFPGRFSGRQFSNSRSEMNVSTLELGDSALYLCASRKQGYQETQYFGPGTRLLVL.

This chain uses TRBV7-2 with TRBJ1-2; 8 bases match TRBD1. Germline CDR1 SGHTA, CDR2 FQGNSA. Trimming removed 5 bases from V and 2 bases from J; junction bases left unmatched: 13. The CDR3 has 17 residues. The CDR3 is CASSPWGRGPTNYGYTF. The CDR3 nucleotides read TGTGCCAGCAGCCCTTGGGGCAGGGGGCCAACCAACTATGGCTACACCTTC.

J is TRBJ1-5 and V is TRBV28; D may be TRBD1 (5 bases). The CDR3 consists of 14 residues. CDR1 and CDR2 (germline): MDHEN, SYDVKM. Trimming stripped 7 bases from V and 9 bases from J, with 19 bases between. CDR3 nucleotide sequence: TGTGCCAGCAACAAAATTTCAGCTCAGGGGCCCCAGCATTTT. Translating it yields CASNKISAQGPQHF.

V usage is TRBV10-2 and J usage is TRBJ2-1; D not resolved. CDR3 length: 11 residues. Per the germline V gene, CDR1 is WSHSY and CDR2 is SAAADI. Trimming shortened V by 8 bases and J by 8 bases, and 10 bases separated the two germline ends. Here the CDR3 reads CASGVLDEQFF. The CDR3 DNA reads TGCGCCAGCGGGGTTTTGGATGAGCAGTTCTTC.

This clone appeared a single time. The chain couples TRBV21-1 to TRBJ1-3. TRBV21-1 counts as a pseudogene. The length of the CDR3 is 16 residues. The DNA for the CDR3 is TGTGCCAGCAGCAAAGGGACGGAGTCGTCTGGAAACACCATATATTTT. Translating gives CASSKGTESSGNTIYF.

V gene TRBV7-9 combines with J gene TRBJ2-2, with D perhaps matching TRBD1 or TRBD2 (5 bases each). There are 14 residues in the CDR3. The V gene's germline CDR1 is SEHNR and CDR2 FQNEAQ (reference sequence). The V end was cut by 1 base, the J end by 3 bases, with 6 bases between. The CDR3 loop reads CASSLGGHTGELFF. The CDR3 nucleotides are TGTGCCAGCAGCTTAGGGGGACACACCGGGGAGCTGTTTTTT.

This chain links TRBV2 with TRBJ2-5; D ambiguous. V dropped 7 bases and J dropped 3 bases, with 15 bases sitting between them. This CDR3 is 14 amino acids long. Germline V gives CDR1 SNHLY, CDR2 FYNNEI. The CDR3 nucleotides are TGTGCCAGCAACCAAGAGGTGCCCGAAGAGACCCAGTACTTC. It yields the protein CASNQEVPEETQYF.

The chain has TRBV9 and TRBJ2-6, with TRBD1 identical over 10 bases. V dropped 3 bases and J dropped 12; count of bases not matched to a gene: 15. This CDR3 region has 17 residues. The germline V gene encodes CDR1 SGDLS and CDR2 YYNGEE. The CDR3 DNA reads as TGTGCCAGCAGCGCCGACCACGGGACAGGGGTTAAGGTCGTCCTGACTTTC. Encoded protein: CASSADHGTGVKVVLTF.